These 32 T cell receptor beta chains were all obtained from the same sample, sequenced in a study of blood T cell repertoires in COVID-19. Profiling relied on immunoSEQ multiplex PCR, and the TCRdb table lists in-frame clones only, not all of them. This sample has a few hundred thousand clones, with around 87% found just once. Sequenced material: peripheral blood. Receptors originate from a woman in her seventies with active or convalescent COVID-19.

The chain combines TRBV19 with TRBJ1-2, with D possibly matching TRBD1 (5 bases). The V gene's germline CDR1 is LNHDA and CDR2 SQIVND (reference sequence). CDR3 length equals 17 residues. V was shortened by 3 bases and J by 7 bases, with 24 bases between the two germline ends. The CDR3 reads CASSIPTERAGSTGYTF. CDR3 in DNA: TGTGCCAGTAGTATTCCGACAGAACGGGCCGGGTCGACTGGCTACACCTTC.

This clone occurred a few times. The chain recombines TRBV18 with TRBJ1-6; D is uncertain. The germline V gene encodes CDR1 KGHSH and CDR2 LQKENI. Trimming removed 5 bases at V and 10 bases at J, with 15 bases between. This CDR3 comprises 14 residues. CDR3 protein: CASSAETGDSPLHF. For the CDR3, the DNA is TGTGCCAGCTCAGCCGAAACGGGAGACTCACCCCTCCACTTT.

This chain joins TRBV6-5 and TRBJ2-1; D is ambiguous. Germline values: CDR1 MNHEY, CDR2 SVGAGI. Trimming took off 2 bases at V and 3 bases at J, with 8 bases between the two ends. This CDR3 is built from 14 residues. CDR3 DNA: TGTGCCAGCAGTTACACGAACGGCTACAATGAGCAGTTCTTC. Residues: CASSYTNGYNEQFF.

This chain joins TRBV7-3 and TRBJ2-3; D is unresolved. The germline CDR1 and CDR2 sequences are SGHTA and FQGTGA. The CDR3 extends over 14 amino acids. V lost 2 bases and J lost 0, with 6 bases in between. The CDR3 loop reads CASSLFSSTDTQYF. CDR3 coding DNA: TGTGCCAGCAGCTTATTCAGTAGCACAGATACGCAGTATTTT. Using reference TRBV7-3 and TRBJ2-3 for the parts outside the CDR3, the full variable domain is GAGVSQTPSNKVTEKGKYVELRCDPISGHTALYWYRQSLGQGPEFLIYFQGTGAADDSGLPNDRFFAVRPEGSVSTLKIQRTERGDSAVYLCASSLFSSTDTQYFGPGTRLTVL.

This chain links TRBV3-1 (or the pseudogene TRBV3-2) with TRBJ1-6; 7 nucleotides agree with TRBD1. V dropped 4 bases and J dropped 7; count of bases not matched to a gene: 10. Germline V gene lookup returns CDR1 LGHDT and CDR2 YNNKEL (reference sequence). The CDR3 has 16 amino acids. The CDR3 sequence: CASSPQPGQTNSPLHF. CDR3 coding DNA: TGTGCCAGCAGCCCACAACCGGGACAGACAAATTCACCCCTCCACTTT.

This clone was seen once. This rearrangement joins TRBV5-1 to TRBJ1-2, with D hard to call. This CDR3 spans 15 amino acids. V gave up 4 bases and J gave up 4 bases, with 17 bases separating them. Germline loops: CDR1 SGHRS, CDR2 YFSETQ. The CDR3 DNA is TGCGCCAGCAGCCTGGGAAATAGGGCGGGCTATGGCTACACCTTC. The encoded protein is CASSLGNRAGYGYTF.

The J gene is TRBJ2-7, the V gene TRBV3-1 (or the pseudogene TRBV3-2); D is uncertain. V was shortened by 3 bases and J by 0 bases, with 12 bases between the two germline ends. The CDR3 extends over 15 amino acids. Germline CDR1 LGHDT, CDR2 YNNKEL (reference sequence). The CDR3 is CASSQRGESSYEQYF. As DNA, the CDR3 is TGTGCCAGCAGCCAGCGAGGAGAGAGCTCCTACGAGCAGTACTTC.

This rearrangement joins TRBV7-2 to TRBJ2-4; D not certain. Germline V gene sequence: CDR1 SGHTA, CDR2 FQGNSA. V was pared by 1 base and J by 0 bases, with 19 bases between. This CDR3 region has 19 residues. The CDR3 nucleotides read TGTGCCAGCAGCTTAGAAACGGTAGATGTCGTCGTAGCCAAAAACATTCAGTACTTC. This encodes CASSLETVDVVVAKNIQYF.

This chain joins TRBV7-9 and TRBJ2-1; D is unresolved. Germline assignment: CDR1 SEHNR and CDR2 FQNEAQ (reference sequence). Deletions cut 4 bases from V and 2 bases from J, with 12 bases between. CDR3 length: 15 amino acids. This CDR3 is CASSSTALTYNEQFF. The DNA for the CDR3 is TGTGCCAGCAGCTCGACTGCCTTAACCTACAATGAGCAGTTCTTC.

A word on this clone: Other DNA sequences in this specimen translate into the identical CDR3. V is TRBV7-2 and J is TRBJ1-5; TRBD1 matches 8 bases. The CDR3 runs 14 residues. The J segment lost 5 bases and the V segment lost 5 bases, leaving 5 bases of the junction unmatched. The germline gives CDR1 SGHTA, CDR2 FQGNSA. The CDR3 sequence is CASSLGQGHQPQHF. For the CDR3, the DNA is TGTGCCAGCAGCCTCGGACAGGGACATCAGCCCCAGCATTTT.

The chain employs TRBV5-1 and TRBJ2-7; weak D call: TRBD1 (5 bases). V lost 0 bases to trimming and J lost 6 bases, with 16 bases between them. The germline V gene has CDR1 SGHRS and CDR2 YFSETQ. CDR3 length equals 15 residues. The CDR3 spells CASSLDRLQALEQYF. CDR3 nucleotides: TGCGCCAGCAGCTTGGACCGGCTACAGGCCCTCGAGCAGTACTTC.

V gene TRBV27 combines with J gene TRBJ1-2; D may be TRBD1 (5 bases). The ends were cut back, 6 bases at V and 8 bases at J, with 19 bases in the middle. The CDR3 length is 14 residues. From germline, CDR1 is MNHEY and CDR2 SMNVEV (reference sequence). CDR3 loop: CASRTWGGEGGYTF. The CDR3 DNA is TGTGCCAGCAGGACTTGGGGCGGGGAGGGAGGCTACACCTTC.

The gene calls are TRBV4-3 and TRBJ2-1; 11 nucleotides agree with TRBD2. The CDR3 consists of 15 residues. The trim removed 4 bases at V and 7 bases at J, leaving 6 bases unmatched. CDR1 is LGHNA and CDR2 is YSLEER in the germline V gene. CDR3 amino acids: CASSRATSGVNEQFF. In nucleotides, the CDR3 is TGCGCCAGCAGCCGGGCGACTAGCGGGGTAAATGAGCAGTTCTTC.

This clone showed up just a few times. The V gene is TRBV6-6, the J gene TRBJ1-2; 12 bases map to TRBD1. Germline values: CDR1 MNHNY, CDR2 SVGAGI (reference sequence). The CDR3 totals 15 residues. V lost 4 bases and J lost 2; bases outside the gene matches: 2. For the CDR3, the DNA is TGTGCCAGCAGTTCGGGACAGGGGGCGAACTATGGCTACACCTTC. Encoded protein: CASSSGQGANYGYTF.

The chain couples TRBV27 to TRBJ1-2, with TRBD1 matching over 11 bases. The length of the CDR3 is 15 residues. CDR1 is MNHEY, CDR2 SMNVEV, per germline (reference sequence). V lost 6 bases, J lost 4 bases, and 7 bases stayed unmatched. This chain's CDR3 is CASSYRTGGPYGYTF. Here the CDR3 DNA reads TGTGCCAGCAGCTATAGGACAGGGGGCCCCTATGGCTACACCTTC.

The rearrangement links TRBV4-3 to TRBJ2-2, with a tentative D call TRBD2 (6 bases). The CDR3 runs to 15 residues. Trimming shortened V by 0 bases and J by 1 base, and 6 bases separated the two germline ends. Germline V gives CDR1 LGHNA, CDR2 YSLEER. CDR3 nucleotide sequence: TGCGCCAGCAGCCAAGAGGGAGGGAACACCGGGGAGCTGTTTTTT. As protein: CASSQEGGNTGELFF.

The V gene is TRBV9, the J gene TRBJ1-1; possible D gene TRBD1, 6 bases. The V end was cut by 0 bases, the J end by 6 bases, with 15 bases between. This CDR3 has 15 amino acids. Looked up from germline, CDR1 is SGDLS and CDR2 is YYNGEE. The CDR3 is CASSVVGQGRAEAFF. The DNA for the CDR3 is TGTGCCAGCAGCGTAGTGGGGCAGGGGAGGGCTGAAGCTTTCTTT.

The chain combines TRBV13 with TRBJ1-2; maybe TRBD1 (5 bases). This CDR3 is built from 13 residues. CDR1 is PRHDT and CDR2 is FYEKMQ in the germline V gene (reference sequence). The V and J ends lost 4 bases and 8 bases respectively, with 14 bases between them. DNA for the CDR3: TGTGCCAGCAGCTCCACGGAGGGGAAGGGCTACACCTTC. Amino acid sequence: CASSSTEGKGYTF.

This chain uses TRBV7-6 with TRBJ1-3; D is ambiguous. The CDR3 sequence is 16 residues long. Germline V gene sequence: CDR1 SGHVS, CDR2 FNYEAQ. Trimming took 1 base from V and 4 from J, leaving 14 bases between them. The CDR3 bases are TGTGCCAGCAGCTTAGTAACGGGGAACGTCGGAAACACCATATATTTT. Its translation is CASSLVTGNVGNTIYF. Based on the CDR3 plus reference TRBV7-6 and TRBJ1-3, the full variable domain is GAGVSQSPRYKVTKRGQDVALRCDPISGHVSLYWYRQALGQGPEFLTYFNYEAQQDKSGLPNDRFSAERPEGSISTLTIQRTEQRDSAMYRCASSLVTGNVGNTIYFGEGSWLTVV.

The V and J genes are TRBV2 and TRBJ2-1, with 9 bases matching TRBD1. Germline assignment: CDR1 SNHLY and CDR2 FYNNEI. The CDR3 consists of 17 residues. V dropped 3 bases and J dropped 0; count of bases not matched to a gene: 6. In nucleotides, the CDR3 is TGTGCCAGCAGTGATGGGGGACAGGGATCCTCCTACAATGAGCAGTTCTTC. Residues: CASSDGGQGSSYNEQFF.

The CDR3 spells CASSPGQRSQPQHF. DNA of the CDR3: TGCGCCAGCAGCCCGGGACAGAGGAGTCAGCCCCAGCATTTT. The V call is TRBV4-3, the J call TRBJ1-5, with TRBD1 matching 7 bases. Germline V CDR1 and CDR2: LGHNA, YSLEER. Trimming removed 4 bases from V and 6 bases from J; junction bases left unmatched: 6. CDR3 size: 14 residues.

The chain joins TRBV19 to TRBJ1-3, with D tentatively TRBD1 (5 bases). V dropped 7 bases and J dropped 0 bases, with 16 bases sitting between them. The CDR3 has 16 amino acids. CDR1 is LNHDA, CDR2 SQIVND, per germline (reference sequence). CDR3 DNA: TGTGCCAGTAAAGAGGCCCAGGGAAACTCTGGAAACACCATATATTTT. Its translation is CASKEAQGNSGNTIYF.

V and J are TRBV11-2 and TRBJ1-1; TRBD1 matches at 8 bases. V shed 3 bases, J shed 6 bases, and the junction held 9 bases outside the gene matches. The length of the CDR3 is 15 residues. The germline CDR1 and CDR2 sequences are SGHAT and FQNNGV. The CDR3 sequence: CASSLDRTGYSEAFF. In nucleotides, the CDR3 is TGTGCCAGCAGCTTGGATAGGACAGGGTACTCTGAAGCTTTCTTT.

The count of this clone is one. The V gene is TRBV4-3, the J gene TRBJ1-6, with D maybe TRBD1 (5 bases). Trimming left V 1 base short and J 9 bases short, with 13 bases between. In germline, CDR1 is LGHNA, CDR2 YSLEER. The CDR3 length is 15 residues. In DNA, the CDR3 is TGCGCCAGCAGCCAAGGAGACAGAAGACGTTCACCCCTCCACTTT. It translates to CASSQGDRRRSPLHF.

This clone has a handful of counts. V usage is TRBV6-2 or TRBV6-3 and J usage is TRBJ1-6; 7 bases map to TRBD1. This CDR3 region has 14 residues. The germline CDR1 and CDR2 sequences are MNHEY and SVGEGT. With 5 bases clipped from V and 14 bases from J, the junction kept 12 bases outside the gene matches. CDR3 sequence reads: CASSLTGEPFTLHF. The CDR3 DNA reads TGTGCCAGCAGTCTCACAGGGGAACCCTTCACCCTCCACTTT.

The chain carries TRBV29-1 and TRBJ1-1; TRBD1 matches 7 bases. Germline CDR1 reads SQVTM; CDR2 reads ANQGSEA. V trimming: 7 bases; J trimming: 7 bases; junction bases outside the gene matches: 6. This CDR3 region has 11 residues. As DNA, the CDR3 is TGCAGCGCCTTCCAGGGGGTTGAAGCTTTCTTT. Translated: CSAFQGVEAFF.

The chain links TRBV19 to TRBJ1-5, with a tentative D call TRBD1 (5 bases). CDR1 and CDR2 from the germline V gene are LNHDA and SQIVND (reference sequence). This CDR3 spans 13 amino acids. Trimming left V 4 bases short and J 7 bases short, with 11 bases between. The CDR3 coding sequence is TGTGCCAGTAGTAAAGGGGTCCGGCAGCCCCAGCATTTT. It specifies CASSKGVRQPQHF.

This clone was recorded only once. The CDR3 region has the DNA TGTGCCAGCAGCTTGGACGGAGGCAAAGGAGAAAAACTGTTTTTT. It is translated as CASSLDGGKGEKLFF. The chain recombines TRBV7-2 with TRBJ1-4, with unresolved D. The germline gives CDR1 SGHTA, CDR2 FQGNSA. This CDR3 is 15 amino acids long. V was cut by 3 bases and J by 8 bases, with 16 bases left in between.

V is TRBV5-6 and J is TRBJ2-2, with 9 bases matching TRBD1. Germline lookup yields CDR1 SGHDT and CDR2 YYEEEE. The CDR3 consists of 17 residues. The V and J ends lost 1 base and 4 bases, in that order; junction bases with no gene match: 8. CDR3: CASSLSGTGWGTGELFF. CDR3 sequence (DNA): TGTGCCAGCAGCTTGTCTGGGACAGGGTGGGGCACCGGGGAGCTGTTTTTT. The whole variable domain, remainder taken from reference TRBV5-6 and TRBJ2-2, is DAGVTQSPTHLIKTRGQQVTLRCSPKSGHDTVSWYQQALGQGPQFIFQYYEEEERQRGNFPDRFSGHQFPNYSSELNVNALLLGDSALYLCASSLSGTGWGTGELFFGEGSRLTVL.

This sequence joins TRBV5-4 and TRBJ2-5; the D gene is possibly TRBD1 (6 bases). With 0 bases removed from V and 5 bases from J, the gap between germline ends came to 14 bases. Per the germline V gene, CDR1 is SGHNT and CDR2 is YYREEE (reference sequence). CDR3 length equals 15 residues. The CDR3 DNA reads as TGTGCCAGCAGCTTGGCGGGGCCCCAGGGGGAGACCCAGTACTTC. Its translation: CASSLAGPQGETQYF.

The table lists this clone with a count of one. J is TRBJ2-2 and V is TRBV6-2 or TRBV6-3; possible D gene TRBD1, 6 bases. The germline V gene encodes CDR1 MNHEY and CDR2 SVGEGT. This CDR3 contains 16 residues. Trimming left V 0 bases short and J 2 bases short, with 10 bases between. CDR3 residues: CASSYSRGKNTGELFF. CDR3 in DNA: TGTGCCAGCAGTTACTCGAGGGGGAAAAACACCGGGGAGCTGTTTTTT.

This sequence joins TRBV6-5 and TRBJ1-3, with D maybe TRBD1 (6 bases). Deletions cut 2 bases from V and 2 bases from J, with 13 bases between. Germline V lookup: CDR1 MNHEY, CDR2 SVGAGI. The CDR3 contains 16 residues. CDR3 DNA: TGTGCCAGCAGTTACCGTTACCCAGGGGCTGGAAACACCATATATTTT. Translated: CASSYRYPGAGNTIYF.